The entry that follows covers one T cell receptor (beta chain) sequence. What it recognizes is unknown. The table came from immunoSEQ multiplex PCR; TCRdb's copy has only in-frame clones and leaves some out. The sample holds tens of thousands of clones, over 90% seen once. This record comes from a study of graft-versus-host responses after intestinal transplantation. Germline lookup yields CDR1 MDHEN and CDR2 SYDVKM. The V gene lost 6 bases and the J gene lost 2 bases, with 15 bases spanning the gap. This CDR3 has 15 residues. This sequence joins TRBV28 and TRBJ2-3; D might be TRBD2 (5 bases). The TCR comes from a human donor who was the organ donor for an intestinal transplant. The source material was unstimulated CD8+ T cells sorted from spleen or lymph node cells, sampled before transplant. The CDR3: CASSYLSSSTDTQYF. As DNA, the CDR3 is TGTGCCAGCAGCTACTTATCTAGCTCCACAGATACGCAGTATTTT.